This section outlines one T cell receptor beta chain sequence together with its context. Time point reported: newly diagnosed GD, antithyroid drugs for less than 3 months. Following extraction of RNA from PBMCs, that RNA was used to make the TCR library. These data are taken from a study of regulatory T cells in long-lasting Graves disease. For TCR beta, libraries came from iRepertoire HTBI primers and Arm-PCR of CDR3 regions. TCRdb reprocessed the multiplex PCR reads with MiXCR, giving one entry per CDR3 protein. Seen here are about 540,000 distinct CDR3 sequences, 13% observed once, and the top ten hold roughly 10%. The data were also submitted as part of a second study, on T cells in Graves' hyperthyroidism and ophthalmopathy.

The TCR originated in a man under 40 with Graves disease. The starting material was peripheral blood mononuclear cells (PBMCs), obtained at new diagnosis, from a patient treated with antithyroid drugs.

CDR3 coding DNA: TGTGCCTCCATATTCCCGGGGAACACTGAAGCTTTCTTT. Translation: CASIFPGNTEAFF. The chain links TRBV28 to TRBJ1-1; D unresolved. The CDR3 contains 13 residues. The V end lost 11 bases, the J end lost 1 base, and 14 bases lay between the germline ends. Looked up from germline, CDR1 is MDHEN and CDR2 is SYDVKM.